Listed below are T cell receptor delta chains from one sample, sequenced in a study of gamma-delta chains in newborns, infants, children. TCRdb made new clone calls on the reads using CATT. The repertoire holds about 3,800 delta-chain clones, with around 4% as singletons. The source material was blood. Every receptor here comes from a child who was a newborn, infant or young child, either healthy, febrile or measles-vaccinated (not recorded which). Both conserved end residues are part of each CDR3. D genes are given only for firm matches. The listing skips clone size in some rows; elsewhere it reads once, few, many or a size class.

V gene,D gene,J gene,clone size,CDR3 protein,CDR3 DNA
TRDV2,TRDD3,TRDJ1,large,CACDTVTGGYTTTDKLIF,TGTGCCTGTGACACCGTCACTGGGGGATACACAACCACCGATAAACTCATCTTT
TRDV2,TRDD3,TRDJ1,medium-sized,CACDTIGGYDKLIF,TGTGCCTGTGACACGATAGGGGGATACGATAAACTCATCTTT
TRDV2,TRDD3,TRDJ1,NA,CACDSWGIADKLTF,TGTGCCTGTGACTCCTGGGGGATAGCCGATAAACTCACCTTT
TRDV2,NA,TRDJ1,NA,CACDSVGREVTGKLIF,TGTGCCTGTGACTCTGTTGGTCGAGAGGTAACTGGGAAACTCATCTTT
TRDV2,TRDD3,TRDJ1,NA,CACDTVGTGGPGYTDKLIF,TGTGCCTGTGACACCGTCGGGACTGGGGGCCCGGGCTACACCGATAAACTCATCTTT
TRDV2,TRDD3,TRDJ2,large,CACDDLGDTGLTAQLFF,TGTGCCTGTGACGACCTGGGGGATACTGGTCTGACAGCACAACTCTTCTTT
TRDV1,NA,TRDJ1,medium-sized,CALGELPPGDTDKLIF,TGTGCTCTTGGGGAACTACCTCCGGGGGACACCGATAAACTCATCTTT
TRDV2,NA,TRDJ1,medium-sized,CACVALGPPSTDKLIF,TGTGCCTGTGTCGCCCTGGGGCCCCCTTCCACCGATAAACTCATCTTT
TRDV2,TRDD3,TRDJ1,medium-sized,CACDTVLGDTSYTDKLIF,TGTGCCTGTGACACCGTACTGGGGGATACGTCGTACACCGATAAACTCATCTTT
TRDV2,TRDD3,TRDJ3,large,CACDTVGDSSSWDTRQMFF,TGTGCCTGTGACACGGTGGGGGATTCGAGCTCCTGGGACACCCGACAGATGTTTTTC
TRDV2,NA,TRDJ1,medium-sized,CACDSLSGLYTDKLIF,TGTGCCTGTGACTCTCTTTCGGGCCTGTACACCGATAAACTCATCTTT
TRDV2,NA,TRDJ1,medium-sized,CACAPSGSGGLYTDKLIF,TGTGCCTGTGCCCCTTCCGGGTCCGGGGGACTGTACACCGATAAACTCATCTTT
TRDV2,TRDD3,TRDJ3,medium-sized,CACDTAWGIRGWDTRQMFF,TGTGCCTGTGACACCGCCTGGGGGATACGGGGATGGGACACCCGACAGATGTTTTTC
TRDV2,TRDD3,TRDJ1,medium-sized,CACAELLTGGLYTDKLIF,TGTGCCTGTGCAGAGCTTCTTACTGGGGGTCTTTACACCGATAAACTCATCTTT
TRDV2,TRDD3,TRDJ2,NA,CACDTVLGDKGPGAQLFF,TGTGCCTGTGACACCGTACTGGGGGATAAAGGCCCAGGGGCACAACTCTTCTTT
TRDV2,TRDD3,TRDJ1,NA,CACDSLLGDSSTMYTDKLIF,TGTGCCTGTGACTCCCTACTGGGGGACTCCTCCACGATGTACACCGATAAGCTCATCTTT
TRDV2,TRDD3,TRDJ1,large,CACDPWGTHTDKLIF,TGTGCCTGTGACCCATGGGGGACCCACACCGATAAACTCATCTTT
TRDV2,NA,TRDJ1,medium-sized,CACDTVGSTKGSMADKLIF,TGTGCCTGTGACACCGTAGGGTCTACTAAGGGATCGATGGCTGATAAACTCATCTTT
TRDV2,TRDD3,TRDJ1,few,CACDPLGLGDIPPTTDKLIF,TGTGCCTGTGACCCCTTGGGCCTGGGGGATATACCCCCTACGACCGATAAACTCATCTTT
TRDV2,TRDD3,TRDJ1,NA,CACDTLISTDWGSDKLIF,TGTGCCTGTGACACCCTCATATCGACCGACTGGGGGTCCGATAAACTCATCTTT
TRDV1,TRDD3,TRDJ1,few,CALGELLTKRNHYLLGDLCTDKLIF,TGTGCTCTTGGGGAACTCTTAACGAAGCGTAATCACTATTTACTGGGGGACCTGTGCACCGATAAACTCATCTTT
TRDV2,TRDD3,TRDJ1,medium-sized,CACDTWDTYTDKLIF,TGTGCCTGTGACACCTGGGATACGTACACCGATAAACTCATCTTT
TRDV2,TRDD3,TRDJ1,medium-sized,CACDTLVLGDTQTDKLIF,TGTGCCTGTGACACGCTGGTACTGGGGGATACGCAGACCGATAAACTCATCTTT
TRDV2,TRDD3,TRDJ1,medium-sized,CACDTVGTGGLGYTDKLIF,TGTGCCTGTGACACCGTCGGGACTGGGGGCCTGGGCTACACCGATAAACTCATCTTT
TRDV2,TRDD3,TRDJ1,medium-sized,CACDTVLGDTRPYTDKLIF,TGTGCCTGTGACACCGTACTGGGGGATACGCGCCCCTACACCGATAAACTCATCTTT
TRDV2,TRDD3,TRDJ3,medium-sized,CACDTLRTGGSSSWDTRQMFF,TGTGCCTGTGACACTCTTCGTACTGGGGGATCGAGCTCCTGGGACACCCGACAGATGTTTTTC